What follows is one T cell receptor beta chain and its context. Method: immunoSEQ multiplex PCR; TCRdb's copy keeps in-frame clones and lacks some. The sample contains under 85,000 clones, roughly nine tenths of which appear only once. Germline loops: CDR1 MDHEN, CDR2 SYDVKM. The CDR3 runs 18 residues. V was trimmed by 4 bases and J by 1 base, leaving 23 bases between them. The data were obtained in a study of control samples from healthy donors and cancer patients. The material sequenced was PBMCs. The genes are TRBV28 and TRBJ2-7; a possible D gene is TRBD2 (7 bases). The receptor's source is a man aged 55 to 70 with colorectal cancer. CDR3 coding DNA: TGTGCCAGCAGTTATGCGTGGTCTGGCGGGGGCCTTTCCTACGAGCAGTACTTC. Translated, it gives CASSYAWSGGGLSYEQYF.